This T cell receptor beta chain was obtained from a study of T cell repertoires in aging, cancer and after chemotherapy. The wider study: The whole study produced a dataset of roughly 8.8 million TCR reads.

Multiplex touch-down PCR with TRB-A/B primers amplified rearranged V-D-J TRB sequences. TCRdb itself ran the multiplex PCR reads through MiXCR, one entry per CDR3 protein. The table records 920 or so distinct CDR3 sequences, around three fifths of them present only once. The ends lost 1 base at V and 4 bases at J; junction bases unmatched: 7. The CDR3 is made up of 16 amino acids. CDR1 and CDR2 from the germline V gene are SGHVS and FNYEAQ. The count of this clonotype is one. Its antigen is unidentified. Findings and caveats of the study: Rebound thymic output was suggested by rising median generation probability during chemotherapy in each cancer cohort. In cancer patients, declining TCR diversity with age involved lost richness and lost evenness.

Peripheral blood genomic DNA, not sorted cells or RNA, was the template. The TCR sequence derives from a human donor with a solid tumor. J is TRBJ2-7 and V is TRBV7-6, with 10 positions matching TRBD1. The sequencing input was blood. CDR3 sequence: CASSLGTGGIGYEQYF. The CDR3 coding sequence is TGTGCCAGCAGCTTAGGGACAGGGGGAATTGGGTACGAGCAGTACTTC.